This T cell receptor beta chain is drawn from a study of T cells in localized non-small cell lung cancer. Points from the study as a whole: A raised T cell density in blood coincided with lengthier overall survival. The appearance of a median roughly 58 of the top 100 tumor clones was seen in adjacent lung. Measurement of T cell clonality placed uninvolved adjacent lung highest, above the level in tumor.

Method: immunoSEQ multiplex PCR; TCRdb's copy keeps in-frame clones and lacks some. The sample comprises about 36,000 clones, approximately 88% of which are singletons, and about 7% rests with the top ten. J gave up 2 bases and V 6 bases, and 6 bases lay outside the gene matches. CDR3 length: 15 amino acids. The germline gives CDR1 WNHNN, CDR2 SYGVQD (reference sequence). In the case of this clone: Its antigen is unknown.

The rearrangement joins TRBV10-1 to TRBJ1-4, with TRBD1 matching over 7 bases. The source of this sequence is a woman aged 35 to 70 with stage I lung adenocarcinoma. Specimen: peripheral blood, collected before any cancer treatment. DNA of the CDR3: TGCGCCAGCAGCGCTACAGGGGCTACTAATGAAAAACTGTTTTTT. This codes for CASSATGATNEKLFF.